The rows below give T cell receptor beta chains drawn from one sample of a study of blood T cells in healthy people across ages. Using its own MiXCR run on the 5' RACE reads, TCRdb lists one record per CDR3 protein. The table shows approximately 670,000 distinct CDR3 sequences, with around 43% occurring only once. Sequencing input: blood. The receptors here all came from a man older than 75 in good health. Each CDR3 is given with its conserved first and last residue. The D gene is left open where the match is weak. The listing skips clone size in some rows; elsewhere it reads once, few, many or a size class.

NA	TRBJ2-4	NA	TRBV24-1	TGTGCCACCGCGCCGGGACACGCGGCCAAAAACATTCAGTACTTC	CATAPGHAAKNIQYF
TRBD1	TRBJ1-1	NA	TRBV19	TGTGCCAGTAGTATGGACAGGTCGAACACTGAAGCTTTCTTT	CASSMDRSNTEAFF
NA	TRBJ2-7	NA	TRBV6-2/TRBV6-3	TGTGCCAGCAGGAACGTGGCCTACGAGCAGTACTTC	CASRNVAYEQYF
NA	TRBJ2-2	NA	TRBV11-2	TGTGCCAGCAGCTTAGTAGGCAGGGGTATCGGGGAGCTGTTTTTT	CASSLVGRGIGELFF
TRBD1	TRBJ2-3	few	TRBV7-9	TGTGCCAGCAGCCCAGACAGGGCGGGCACAGATACGCAGTATTTT	CASSPDRAGTDTQYF
NA	TRBJ2-2	NA	TRBV5-1	TGTGCCAGCAGCGTAGCAGGCACCGGGGAGCTGTTTTTT	CASSVAGTGELFF
NA	TRBJ2-7	NA	TRBV2	TGTGCCAGCAGGGAGAGCGGGTTCCGTTACGAGCAGTACTTC	CASRESGFRYEQYF
NA	TRBJ2-3	NA	TRBV4-3	TGCGCCAGCAGCCCCTATGGACTGAACACAGATACGCAGTATTTT	CASSPYGLNTDTQYF
TRBD1	TRBJ1-6	few	TRBV27	TGTGCCAGTCTCTCTGGACAGGGGGTTCAGAATTCACCCCTCCACTTT	CASLSGQGVQNSPLHF
NA	TRBJ2-7	few	TRBV29-1	TGCAGCGTCGACAAAGGGGGGTTCGACGAGCAGTACTTC	CSVDKGGFDEQYF
NA	TRBJ2-4	NA	TRBV29-1	TGCAGCGTTGAAGTTTCCCGGGGTAACATTCAGTACTTC	CSVEVSRGNIQYF
NA	TRBJ2-5	NA	TRBV4-1	TGCGCCAGCAGCCAAGATGGTAGTGGCAGGGAGGCCCAGTACTTC	CASSQDGSGREAQYF
TRBD2	TRBJ2-3	few	TRBV6-2/TRBV6-3	TGTGCCAGCAGTTTCGGCCTCCTAGCGGGAGGAGCAGATACGCAGTATTTT	CASSFGLLAGGADTQYF
NA	TRBJ2-1	NA	TRBV29-1	TGCAGCGTTGATAGGGACTTTTACAATGAGCAGTATTTC	CSVDRDFYNEQYF
TRBD1	TRBJ2-7	NA	TRBV12-3/TRBV12-4	TGTGCCAGCAGTTTAGGGGGACAGGGAGGCCTCTACGAGCAGTACTTC	CASSLGGQGGLYEQYF
NA	TRBJ2-1	NA	TRBV20-1	TGCAGTGCTAGAGATCAGGGTCGCGGTAGCGGCCATGAGCAGTTCTTC	CSARDQGRGSGHEQFF
TRBD2	TRBJ2-1	few	TRBV20-1	TGCAGTGCTAGTCGAAGCGGGAGGGCCCGATACAATGAGCAGTTCTTC	CSASRSGRARYNEQFF
NA	TRBJ2-3	few	TRBV12-3/TRBV12-4	TGTGCCAGCAGTGTCACAGGGATCCCAGATACGCAGTATTTT	CASSVTGIPDTQYF
NA	TRBJ2-7	NA	TRBV29-1	TGCAGCGCCCGTGTTGGGTACGAGCAGTACTTC	CSARVGYEQYF
NA	TRBJ2-7	few	TRBV20-1	TGCAGTGCTACCCCCTACGAGCAGTACTTC	CSATPYEQYF
TRBD1	TRBJ2-2	NA	TRBV5-1	TGCGCCAGCAGCTTGGCTGGCAGGGGGCGTCGCACCGGGGAGCTGTTTTTT	CASSLAGRGRRTGELFF
NA	TRBJ2-7	NA	TRBV7-2	TGTGCCAGCAGCCAGGTAGGAGACTCCTACAATGAGCAGTACTTC	CASSQVGDSYNEQYF
TRBD1	TRBJ2-7	many	TRBV29-1	TGCAGCGTTGAAGGGTTGGACAGGGGTGCCTACGAGCAGTACTTC	CSVEGLDRGAYEQYF
NA	TRBJ1-6	many	TRBV10-2	TGCGCCAGCAAGATGGGGCTGAATTCACCCCTCCACTTT	CASKMGLNSPLHF
TRBD2	TRBJ2-2	NA	TRBV4-2	TGTGCCAGCAGCCAACGGGAGCGGGGGCCTAACACCGGGGAGCTGTTTTTT	CASSQRERGPNTGELFF
TRBD2	TRBJ2-3	NA	TRBV6-2/TRBV6-3	TGTGCCAGCAGTTACTCCAGGCTAGCGGGTACTAGCACAGATACGCAGTATTTT	CASSYSRLAGTSTDTQYF
NA	TRBJ2-7	NA	TRBV27	TGTGCCAGCGGAACAGGCTTAGGCGAGCAGTACTTC	CASGTGLGEQYF
NA	TRBJ2-5	NA	TRBV7-8	TGTGCCAGCAGCCCCCGGTCCCAAGGGCCAGAGACCCAGTACTTC	CASSPRSQGPETQYF
TRBD2	TRBJ2-1	few	TRBV28	TGTGCCAGCACCCGAGGCGGGAGCTTTGAGCAGTTCTTC	CASTRGGSFEQFF